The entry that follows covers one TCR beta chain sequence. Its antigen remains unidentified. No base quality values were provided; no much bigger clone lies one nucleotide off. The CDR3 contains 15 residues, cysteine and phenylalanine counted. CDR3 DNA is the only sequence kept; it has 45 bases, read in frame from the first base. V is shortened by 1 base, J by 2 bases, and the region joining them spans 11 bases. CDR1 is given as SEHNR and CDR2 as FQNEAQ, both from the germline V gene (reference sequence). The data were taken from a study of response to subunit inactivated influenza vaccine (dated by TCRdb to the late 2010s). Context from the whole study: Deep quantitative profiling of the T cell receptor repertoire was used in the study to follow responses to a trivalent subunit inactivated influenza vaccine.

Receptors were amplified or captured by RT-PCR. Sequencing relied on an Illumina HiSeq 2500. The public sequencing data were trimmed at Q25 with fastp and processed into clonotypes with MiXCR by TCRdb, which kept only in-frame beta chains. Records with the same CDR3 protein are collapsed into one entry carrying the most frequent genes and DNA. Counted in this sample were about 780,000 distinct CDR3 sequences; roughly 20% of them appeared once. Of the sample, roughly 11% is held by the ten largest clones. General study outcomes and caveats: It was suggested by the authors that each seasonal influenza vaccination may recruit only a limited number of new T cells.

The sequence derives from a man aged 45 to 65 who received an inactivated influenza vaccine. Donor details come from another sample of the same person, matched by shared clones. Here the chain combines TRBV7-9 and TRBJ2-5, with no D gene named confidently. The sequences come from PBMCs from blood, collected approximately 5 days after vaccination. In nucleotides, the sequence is TGTGCCAGCAGCTTAGAGGCCACCCAGCAAGAGACCCAGTACTTC. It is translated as CASSLEATQQETQYF.